This is a list of T cell receptor beta chains from one sample in a study of molecular identifiers for immune sequencing clone quantification. TCRdb used MiXCR to reprocess the PCR reads, holding one entry per CDR3 protein. The table shows approximately 500,000 distinct CDR3 sequences, with 20% to 25% occurring only once. The sequenced material came from naive CD8+ T cells from blood, with Jurkat cell RNA spiked in. The receptors originated from a human donor in good health. Some libraries in this study had Jurkat cell RNA spiked in. Each CDR3 is given with its conserved first and last residue. Each record gives: clone size, V gene, J gene, D gene, CDR3 protein, CDR3 DNA. The D gene is left open where the match is weak. Clone size is stated in some rows and not others, as once, few, many or a class when expanded.

clone size: few; V gene: TRBV7-9; J gene: TRBJ2-1; D gene: TRBD2; CDR3 protein: CASSRSGGPLYNEQFF; CDR3 DNA: TGTGCCAGCAGCCGAAGCGGGGGTCCCTTGTACAATGAGCAGTTCTTC
clone size: many; V gene: TRBV2; J gene: TRBJ1-4; D gene: NA; CDR3 protein: CASSVQGLSEKLFF; CDR3 DNA: TGTGCCAGCAGTGTTCAGGGGCTTTCTGAAAAACTGTTTTTT
clone size: NA; V gene: TRBV28; J gene: TRBJ2-7; D gene: TRBD2; CDR3 protein: CASSRRSSGTGQYF; CDR3 DNA: TGTGCCAGCAGTCGAAGATCTAGCGGGACCGGGCAGTACTTC
clone size: many; V gene: TRBV4-1; J gene: TRBJ2-3; D gene: TRBD2; CDR3 protein: CASSQDGRGSGTDTQYF; CDR3 DNA: TGCGCCAGCAGCCAAGATGGGAGGGGATCTGGTACAGATACGCAGTATTTT
clone size: many; V gene: TRBV29-1; J gene: TRBJ2-3; D gene: NA; CDR3 protein: CSVEERWVGTQYF; CDR3 DNA: TGCAGCGTTGAAGAACGGTGGGTTGGTACGCAGTATTTT
clone size: NA; V gene: TRBV27; J gene: TRBJ1-1; D gene: NA; CDR3 protein: CASSLSGNPNTEAFF; CDR3 DNA: TGTGCCAGCAGTTTATCGGGAAATCCGAACACTGAAGCTTTCTTT
clone size: many; V gene: TRBV14; J gene: TRBJ2-3; D gene: NA; CDR3 protein: CASSQDIPWSTDTQYF; CDR3 DNA: TGTGCCAGCAGCCAAGACATTCCCTGGAGCACAGATACGCAGTATTTT
clone size: many; V gene: TRBV28; J gene: TRBJ1-6; D gene: NA; CDR3 protein: CASSLGQINSPLHF; CDR3 DNA: TGTGCCAGCAGCCTCGGACAGATCAATTCACCCCTCCACTTT
clone size: NA; V gene: TRBV2; J gene: TRBJ2-3; D gene: TRBD2; CDR3 protein: CASSELAGGHSDTQYF; CDR3 DNA: TGTGCCAGCAGTGAATTAGCGGGGGGGCATAGCGATACGCAGTATTTT
clone size: many; V gene: TRBV9; J gene: TRBJ1-4; D gene: TRBD1; CDR3 protein: CASSAGGAEKLFF; CDR3 DNA: TGTGCCAGCAGCGCAGGGGGAGCTGAAAAACTGTTTTTT
clone size: many; V gene: TRBV29-1; J gene: TRBJ2-7; D gene: TRBD1; CDR3 protein: CSVAGGRSNEQYF; CDR3 DNA: TGCAGCGTAGCAGGGGGAAGGAGTAACGAGCAGTACTTC
clone size: many; V gene: TRBV5-4; J gene: TRBJ2-7; D gene: TRBD2; CDR3 protein: CASARDYLYEQYF; CDR3 DNA: TGTGCCAGCGCCAGGGACTACCTTTACGAGCAGTACTTC
clone size: NA; V gene: TRBV4-3; J gene: TRBJ2-2; D gene: NA; CDR3 protein: CASSLGGSTGELFF; CDR3 DNA: TGCGCCAGCAGTTTGGGGGGCAGTACCGGGGAGCTGTTTTTT
clone size: NA; V gene: TRBV7-6; J gene: TRBJ2-3; D gene: NA; CDR3 protein: CASSLSGNQPQYF; CDR3 DNA: TGTGCCAGCAGCTTATCAGGCAATCAGCCCCAGTATTTT
clone size: many; V gene: TRBV14; J gene: TRBJ2-6; D gene: NA; CDR3 protein: CASSQYTGAGANVLTF; CDR3 DNA: TGTGCCAGCAGCCAGTACACGGGAGCTGGGGCCAACGTCCTGACTTTC
clone size: few; V gene: TRBV20-1; J gene: TRBJ1-2; D gene: NA; CDR3 protein: CSASPPTSFSDKPLSYGYTF; CDR3 DNA: TGCAGTGCTAGTCCGCCCACAAGCTTTTCGGATAAGCCGCTGTCCTATGGCTACACCTTC
clone size: NA; V gene: TRBV7-6; J gene: TRBJ2-3; D gene: TRBD2; CDR3 protein: CASSLLGLASSTDTQYF; CDR3 DNA: TGTGCCAGCAGCTTATTGGGACTAGCGAGTAGCACAGATACGCAGTATTTT
clone size: NA; V gene: TRBV7-2; J gene: TRBJ2-1; D gene: TRBD2; CDR3 protein: CAGSPRVRTSGYNEQFF; CDR3 DNA: TGTGCCGGCAGCCCCCGCGTACGGACTAGCGGCTACAATGAGCAGTTCTTC
clone size: many; V gene: TRBV5-4; J gene: TRBJ2-7; D gene: NA; CDR3 protein: CASSPTRDLASQYF; CDR3 DNA: TGTGCCAGCAGCCCCACCCGGGACCTTGCAAGCCAGTACTTC
clone size: NA; V gene: TRBV14; J gene: TRBJ2-1; D gene: TRBD2; CDR3 protein: CASSQDPGLGIYNEQFF; CDR3 DNA: TGTGCCAGCAGCCAAGATCCGGGACTAGGCATCTACAATGAGCAGTTCTTC
clone size: many; V gene: TRBV7-2; J gene: TRBJ2-1; D gene: NA; CDR3 protein: CASSLAVVPEQFF; CDR3 DNA: TGTGCCAGCAGCTTAGCTGTCGTCCCTGAGCAGTTCTTC
clone size: NA; V gene: TRBV6-2/TRBV6-3; J gene: TRBJ2-7; D gene: NA; CDR3 protein: CASSYTGLLGEQYF; CDR3 DNA: TGTGCCAGCAGTTATACCGGCTTGCTTGGCGAGCAGTACTTC
clone size: NA; V gene: TRBV19; J gene: TRBJ2-1; D gene: NA; CDR3 protein: CASSAYSGLKGAYNEQFF; CDR3 DNA: TGTGCCAGTAGTGCTTACTCGGGGCTCAAGGGAGCCTACAATGAGCAGTTCTTC
clone size: NA; V gene: TRBV29-1; J gene: TRBJ2-7; D gene: NA; CDR3 protein: CSVDGGGYEQYF; CDR3 DNA: TGCAGCGTTGACGGGGGAGGATACGAGCAGTACTTC
clone size: many; V gene: TRBV14; J gene: TRBJ1-1; D gene: NA; CDR3 protein: CASSHRTPKDEAFF; CDR3 DNA: TGTGCCAGCAGCCACCGGACACCGAAGGATGAAGCTTTCTTT
clone size: NA; V gene: TRBV19; J gene: TRBJ2-7; D gene: TRBD2; CDR3 protein: CANSKTSGSNYEQYF; CDR3 DNA: TGTGCCAATAGTAAGACTAGCGGGAGTAACTACGAGCAGTACTTC
clone size: many; V gene: TRBV5-1; J gene: TRBJ2-7; D gene: NA; CDR3 protein: CASSLRGSPYEQYF; CDR3 DNA: TGCGCCAGCAGCTTGCGGGGCAGCCCCTACGAGCAGTACTTC
clone size: NA; V gene: TRBV5-6; J gene: TRBJ2-3; D gene: TRBD2; CDR3 protein: CASSLPPGLAGADTQYF; CDR3 DNA: TGTGCCAGCAGCTTGCCCCCTGGCTTAGCGGGAGCAGATACGCAGTATTTT
clone size: NA; V gene: TRBV4-2; J gene: TRBJ1-1; D gene: NA; CDR3 protein: CASSQEWPVEAFF; CDR3 DNA: TGTGCCAGCAGCCAAGAATGGCCAGTTGAAGCTTTCTTT
clone size: once; V gene: TRBV11-2; J gene: TRBJ2-1; D gene: NA; CDR3 protein: CASSSGPNNEQFF; CDR3 DNA: TGTGCCAGCAGCTCGGGCCCTAACAATGAGCAGTTCTTC
clone size: few; V gene: TRBV7-3; J gene: TRBJ2-3; D gene: TRBD2; CDR3 protein: CGSRTLAGVVDTQYF; CDR3 DNA: TGTGGCAGCAGGACACTAGCGGGAGTTGTGGATACGCAGTATTTT
clone size: many; V gene: TRBV21-1; J gene: TRBJ2-7; D gene: NA; CDR3 protein: CASSDRLAGGRYEQYF; CDR3 DNA: TGTGCCAGCAGCGATCGACTAGCGGGAGGACGGTACGAGCAGTACTTC
clone size: many; V gene: TRBV2; J gene: TRBJ1-1; D gene: NA; CDR3 protein: CASSYVARNTEAFF; CDR3 DNA: TGTGCCAGCAGTTATGTAGCTAGGAACACTGAAGCTTTCTTT
clone size: many; V gene: TRBV5-1; J gene: TRBJ2-7; D gene: NA; CDR3 protein: CASSFNQGTYEQYF; CDR3 DNA: TGCGCCAGCAGCTTCAACCAGGGGACCTACGAGCAGTACTTC
clone size: NA; V gene: TRBV2; J gene: TRBJ2-2; D gene: NA; CDR3 protein: CASSAAGSNTGELFF; CDR3 DNA: TGTGCCAGCAGTGCCGCCGGGTCAAACACCGGGGAGCTGTTTTTT
clone size: many; V gene: TRBV27; J gene: TRBJ2-7; D gene: NA; CDR3 protein: CASRSRETNEQYF; CDR3 DNA: TGTGCCAGCAGAAGTCGGGAGACCAACGAGCAGTACTTC
clone size: few; V gene: TRBV28; J gene: TRBJ1-2; D gene: TRBD1; CDR3 protein: CASSLWPGQDLGYTF; CDR3 DNA: TGTGCCAGCAGTTTATGGCCGGGACAGGATCTTGGCTACACCTTC
clone size: many; V gene: TRBV7-9; J gene: TRBJ2-7; D gene: NA; CDR3 protein: CASSLGDGQFYEQYF; CDR3 DNA: TGTGCCAGCAGCTTAGGGGACGGCCAATTCTACGAGCAGTACTTC
clone size: NA; V gene: TRBV7-9; J gene: TRBJ2-7; D gene: NA; CDR3 protein: CASSLAEKRYEQYF; CDR3 DNA: TGTGCCAGCAGCTTAGCTGAGAAAAGATACGAGCAGTACTTC
clone size: NA; V gene: TRBV11-2; J gene: TRBJ2-3; D gene: NA; CDR3 protein: CASSLVATSWNPSTDTQYF; CDR3 DNA: TGTGCCAGCAGCTTAGTCGCTACCAGTTGGAACCCAAGCACAGATACGCAGTATTTT
clone size: NA; V gene: TRBV7-2; J gene: TRBJ2-1; D gene: NA; CDR3 protein: CASSLRGPYNEQFF; CDR3 DNA: TGTGCCAGCAGCCTGAGGGGCCCCTACAATGAGCAGTTCTTC
clone size: many; V gene: TRBV12-3/TRBV12-4; J gene: TRBJ1-5; D gene: TRBD1; CDR3 protein: CASSPRTGSHQPQHF; CDR3 DNA: TGTGCCAGCAGCCCCCGGACAGGGAGTCATCAGCCCCAGCATTTT
clone size: many; V gene: TRBV28; J gene: TRBJ2-3; D gene: TRBD2; CDR3 protein: CASSPGGSSTDTQYF; CDR3 DNA: TGTGCCAGCAGCCCCGGGGGGTCTAGCACAGATACGCAGTATTTT
clone size: NA; V gene: TRBV11-3; J gene: TRBJ2-1; D gene: TRBD2; CDR3 protein: CASSPGLAVSYNEQFF; CDR3 DNA: TGTGCCAGCAGCCCAGGACTAGCGGTTAGCTACAATGAGCAGTTCTTC
clone size: NA; V gene: TRBV6-2/TRBV6-3; J gene: TRBJ1-2; D gene: NA; CDR3 protein: CASSHGTPYGYTF; CDR3 DNA: TGTGCCAGCAGTCACGGGACCCCATATGGCTACACCTTC
clone size: many; V gene: TRBV3-1; J gene: TRBJ1-1; D gene: NA; CDR3 protein: CASSRLEGSTEAFF; CDR3 DNA: TGTGCCAGCAGCCGACTGGAGGGTTCCACTGAAGCTTTCTTT
clone size: few; V gene: TRBV19; J gene: TRBJ2-1; D gene: TRBD2; CDR3 protein: CASSILGLAGAQLDNEQFF; CDR3 DNA: TGTGCCAGTAGTATCCTGGGACTAGCGGGGGCTCAGCTGGACAATGAGCAGTTCTTC
clone size: NA; V gene: TRBV4-1; J gene: TRBJ2-3; D gene: TRBD2; CDR3 protein: CASSQIGGRAPYTQYF; CDR3 DNA: TGCGCCAGCAGCCAAATCGGCGGGAGGGCCCCCTATACGCAGTATTTT
clone size: NA; V gene: TRBV3-1; J gene: TRBJ2-3; D gene: NA; CDR3 protein: CASSQDRQLSTDTQYF; CDR3 DNA: TGTGCCAGCAGCCAAGATCGCCAGTTAAGCACAGATACGCAGTATTTT
clone size: few; V gene: TRBV12-3/TRBV12-4; J gene: TRBJ2-2; D gene: TRBD1; CDR3 protein: CASRFSRTGNTGELFF; CDR3 DNA: TGTGCCAGCAGATTTAGTAGGACAGGGAACACCGGGGAGCTGTTTTTT
clone size: few; V gene: TRBV13; J gene: TRBJ2-1; D gene: NA; CDR3 protein: CASSPKGVAGANEQFF; CDR3 DNA: TGTGCCAGCAGCCCCAAGGGGGTGGCTGGGGCCAATGAGCAGTTCTTC
clone size: once; V gene: TRBV11-2; J gene: TRBJ2-7; D gene: NA; CDR3 protein: CASSFGAGYPACEQYF; CDR3 DNA: TGTGCCAGCAGCTTTGGAGCCGGATACCCCGCCTGCGAGCAGTACTTC
clone size: few; V gene: TRBV4-2; J gene: TRBJ1-5; D gene: NA; CDR3 protein: CASSQEQTDSNQPQHF; CDR3 DNA: TGTGCCAGCAGCCAAGAACAGACAGATAGCAATCAGCCCCAGCATTTT
clone size: NA; V gene: TRBV11-1; J gene: TRBJ2-7; D gene: NA; CDR3 protein: CASSHTGNEQYF; CDR3 DNA: TGTGCCAGCAGCCACACAGGGAACGAGCAGTACTTC
clone size: NA; V gene: TRBV2; J gene: TRBJ2-1; D gene: TRBD2; CDR3 protein: CASRRTSGGKTYNEQFF; CDR3 DNA: TGCGCCAGCAGGAGGACTAGCGGGGGGAAGACCTACAATGAGCAGTTCTTC